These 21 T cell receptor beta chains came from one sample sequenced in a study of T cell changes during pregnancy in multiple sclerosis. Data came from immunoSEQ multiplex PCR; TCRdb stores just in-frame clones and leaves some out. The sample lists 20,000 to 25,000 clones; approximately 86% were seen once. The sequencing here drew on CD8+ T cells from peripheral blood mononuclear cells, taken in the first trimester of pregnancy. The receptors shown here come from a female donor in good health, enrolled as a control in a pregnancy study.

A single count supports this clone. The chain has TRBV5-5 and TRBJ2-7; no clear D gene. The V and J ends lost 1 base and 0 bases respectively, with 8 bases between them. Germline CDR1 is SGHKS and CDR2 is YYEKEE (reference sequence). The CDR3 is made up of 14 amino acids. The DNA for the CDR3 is TGTGCCAGCAGCTTGACGGGTCCCTCCTACGAGCAGTACTTC. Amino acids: CASSLTGPSYEQYF.

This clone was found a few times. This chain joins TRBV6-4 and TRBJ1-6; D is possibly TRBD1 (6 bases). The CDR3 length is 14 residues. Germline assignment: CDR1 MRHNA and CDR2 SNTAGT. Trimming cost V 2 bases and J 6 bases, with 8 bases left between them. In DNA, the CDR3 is TGTGCCAGCAGTGACGGGACAACTAATTCACCCCTCCACTTT. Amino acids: CASSDGTTNSPLHF.

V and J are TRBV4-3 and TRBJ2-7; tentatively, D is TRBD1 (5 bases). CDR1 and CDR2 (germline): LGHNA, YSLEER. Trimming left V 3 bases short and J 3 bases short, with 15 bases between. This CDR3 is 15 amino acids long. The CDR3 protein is CASSQETDGIYEQYF. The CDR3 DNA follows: TGCGCCAGCAGCCAGGAGACAGACGGAATCTACGAGCAGTACTTC.

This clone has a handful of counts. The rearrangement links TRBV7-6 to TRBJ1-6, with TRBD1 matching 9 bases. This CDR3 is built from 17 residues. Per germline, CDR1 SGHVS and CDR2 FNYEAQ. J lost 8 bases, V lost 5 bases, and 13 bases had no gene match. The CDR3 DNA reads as TGTGCCAGCAGCCCCCTTACCACGGGACAGGGAGATTCACCCCTCCACTTT. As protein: CASSPLTTGQGDSPLHF.

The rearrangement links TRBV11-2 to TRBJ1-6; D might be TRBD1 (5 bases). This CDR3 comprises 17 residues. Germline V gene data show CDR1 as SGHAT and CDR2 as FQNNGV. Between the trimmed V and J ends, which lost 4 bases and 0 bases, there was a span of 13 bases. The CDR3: CASSSPPDSSYNSPLHF. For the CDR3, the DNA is TGTGCCAGCAGCTCCCCCCCCGACAGCTCCTATAATTCACCCCTCCACTTT.

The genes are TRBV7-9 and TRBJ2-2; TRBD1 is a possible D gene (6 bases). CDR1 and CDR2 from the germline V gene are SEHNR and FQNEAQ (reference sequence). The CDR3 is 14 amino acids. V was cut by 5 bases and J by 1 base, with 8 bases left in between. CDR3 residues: CASSPDRNTGELFF. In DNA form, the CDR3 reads TGTGCCAGCAGCCCGGACAGGAACACCGGGGAGCTGTTTTTT.

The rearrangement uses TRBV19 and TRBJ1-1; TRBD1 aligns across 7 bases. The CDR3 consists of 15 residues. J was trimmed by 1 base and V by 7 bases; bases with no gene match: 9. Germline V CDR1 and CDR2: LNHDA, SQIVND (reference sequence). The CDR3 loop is CASTIPDRRNTEAFF. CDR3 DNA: TGTGCCAGTACCATCCCGGACAGGAGGAACACTGAAGCTTTCTTT.

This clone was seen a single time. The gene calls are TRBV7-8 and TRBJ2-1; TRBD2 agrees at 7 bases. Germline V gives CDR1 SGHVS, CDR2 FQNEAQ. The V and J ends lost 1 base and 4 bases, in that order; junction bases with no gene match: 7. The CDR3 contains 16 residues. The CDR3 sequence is CASSLERAGAYNEQFF. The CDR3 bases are TGTGCCAGCAGCTTAGAAAGGGCGGGAGCGTACAATGAGCAGTTCTTC.

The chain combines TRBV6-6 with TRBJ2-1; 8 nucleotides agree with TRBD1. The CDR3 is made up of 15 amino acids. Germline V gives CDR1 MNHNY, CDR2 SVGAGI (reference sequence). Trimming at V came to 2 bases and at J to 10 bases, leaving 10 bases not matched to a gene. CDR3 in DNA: TGTGCCAGCAGTTACGTACAGGACAGGGTGGGCGAGCAGTTCTTC. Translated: CASSYVQDRVGEQFF.

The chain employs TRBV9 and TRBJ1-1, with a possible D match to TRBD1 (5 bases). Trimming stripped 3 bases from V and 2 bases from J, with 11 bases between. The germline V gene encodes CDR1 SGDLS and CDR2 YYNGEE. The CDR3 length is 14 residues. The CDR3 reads CASSATGTNTEAFF. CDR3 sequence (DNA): TGTGCCAGCAGCGCCACAGGAACCAACACTGAAGCTTTCTTT.

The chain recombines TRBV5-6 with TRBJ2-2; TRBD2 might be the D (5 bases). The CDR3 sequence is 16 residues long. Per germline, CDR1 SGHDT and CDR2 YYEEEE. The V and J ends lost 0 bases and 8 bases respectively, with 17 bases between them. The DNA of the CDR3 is TGTGCCAGCAGCTTGGTGTCAGGACGGGGAATGGGGGAGCTGTTTTTT. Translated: CASSLVSGRGMGELFF.

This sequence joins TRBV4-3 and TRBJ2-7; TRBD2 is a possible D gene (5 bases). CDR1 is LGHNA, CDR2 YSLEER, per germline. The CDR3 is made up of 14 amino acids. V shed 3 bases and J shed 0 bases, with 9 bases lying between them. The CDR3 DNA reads TGCGCCAGCAGCCAGGACTCCAGCTCCTACGAGCAGTACTTC. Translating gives CASSQDSSSYEQYF.

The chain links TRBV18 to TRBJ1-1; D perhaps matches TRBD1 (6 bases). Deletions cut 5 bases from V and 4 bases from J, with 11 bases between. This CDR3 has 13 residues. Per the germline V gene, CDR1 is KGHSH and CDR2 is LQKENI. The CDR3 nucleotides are TGTGCCAGCTCATTGGGGGGGCGCACTGAAGCTTTCTTT. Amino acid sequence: CASSLGGRTEAFF. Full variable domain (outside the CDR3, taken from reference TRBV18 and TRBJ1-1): NAGVMQNPRHLVRRRGQEARLRCSPMKGHSHVYWYRQLPEEGLKFMVYLQKENIIDESGMPKERFSAEFPKEGPSILRIQQVVRGDSAAYFCASSLGGRTEAFFGQGTRLTVV.

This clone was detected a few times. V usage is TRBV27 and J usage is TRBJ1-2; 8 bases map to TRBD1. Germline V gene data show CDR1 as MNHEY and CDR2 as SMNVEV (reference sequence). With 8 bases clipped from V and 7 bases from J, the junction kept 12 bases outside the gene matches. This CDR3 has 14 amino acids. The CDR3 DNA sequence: TGTGCCAGCGGGCCGGACAGGGCGATCTCTGGCTACACCTTC. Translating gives CASGPDRAISGYTF.

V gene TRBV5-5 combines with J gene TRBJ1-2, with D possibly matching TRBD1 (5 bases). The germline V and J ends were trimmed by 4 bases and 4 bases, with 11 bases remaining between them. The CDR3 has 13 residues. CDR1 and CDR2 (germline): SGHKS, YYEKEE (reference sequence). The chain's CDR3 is CASSVRVPYGYTF. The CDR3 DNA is TGTGCCAGCAGCGTCAGGGTGCCCTATGGCTACACCTTC.

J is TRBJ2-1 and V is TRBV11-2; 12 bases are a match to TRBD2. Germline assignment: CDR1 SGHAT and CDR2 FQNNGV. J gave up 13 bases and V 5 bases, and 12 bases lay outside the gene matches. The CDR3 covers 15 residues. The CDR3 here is CASSRPLAGGPEQFF. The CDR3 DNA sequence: TGTGCCAGCAGCCGCCCGCTAGCGGGGGGGCCGGAACAGTTCTTC. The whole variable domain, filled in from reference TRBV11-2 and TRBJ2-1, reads EAGVAQSPRYKIIEKRQSVAFWCNPISGHATLYWYQQILGQGPKLLIQFQNNGVVDDSQLPKDRFSAERLKGVDSTLKIQPAKLEDSAVYLCASSRPLAGGPEQFFGPGTRLTVL.

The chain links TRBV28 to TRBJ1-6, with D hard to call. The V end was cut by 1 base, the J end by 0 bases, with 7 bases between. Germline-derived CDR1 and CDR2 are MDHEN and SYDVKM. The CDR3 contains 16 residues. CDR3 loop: CASSLSGSSYNSPLHF. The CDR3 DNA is TGTGCCAGCAGTTTATCTGGGAGCTCCTATAATTCACCCCTCCACTTT.

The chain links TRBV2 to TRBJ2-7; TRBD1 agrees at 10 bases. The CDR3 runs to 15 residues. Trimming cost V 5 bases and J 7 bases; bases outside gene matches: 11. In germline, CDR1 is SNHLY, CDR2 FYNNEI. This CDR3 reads CASSSGQGDLSEQYF. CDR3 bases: TGTGCCAGCAGTTCAGGACAGGGGGATTTGAGTGAGCAGTACTTC.

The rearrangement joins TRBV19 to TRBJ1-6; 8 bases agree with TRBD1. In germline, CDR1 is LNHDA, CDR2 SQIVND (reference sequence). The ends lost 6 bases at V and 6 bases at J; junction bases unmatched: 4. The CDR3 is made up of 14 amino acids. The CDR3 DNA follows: TGTGCCAGTAGCTTACAGGGGGGTAATTCACCCCTCCACTTT. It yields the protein CASSLQGGNSPLHF.

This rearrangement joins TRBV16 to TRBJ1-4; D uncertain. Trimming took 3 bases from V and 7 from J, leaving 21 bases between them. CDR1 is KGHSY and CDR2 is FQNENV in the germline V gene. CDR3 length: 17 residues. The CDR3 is CASSQFGQLLEGEKLFF. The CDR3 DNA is TGTGCCAGCAGCCAGTTTGGGCAACTCCTCGAGGGTGAAAAACTGTTTTTT.

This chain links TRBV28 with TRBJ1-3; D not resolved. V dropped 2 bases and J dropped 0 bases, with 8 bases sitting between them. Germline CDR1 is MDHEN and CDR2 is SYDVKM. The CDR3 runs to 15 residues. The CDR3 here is CASSLQVVSGNTIYF. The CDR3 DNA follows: TGTGCCAGCAGTTTACAGGTGGTCTCTGGAAACACCATATATTTT.